The 15 T cell receptor beta chains below come from one sample, sequenced in a study of CD8+CD57+ T cells in acquired aplastic anemia. Genomic DNA served as template for TCR beta VDJ and CDR3 profiling. TCRdb used MiXCR to reprocess the reads, holding one entry per CDR3 protein. This table has 250,000 to 350,000 distinct CDR3 sequences, 45% to 65% appearing once. The material sequenced was sorted CD4+, CD8+, or CD8+CD57+ T cells (not recorded which) from PBMCs. All receptors come from a human donor with severe aplastic anemia or a healthy control (not recorded which).

The chain links TRBV20-1 to TRBJ1-1; D unclear. Trimming pared 2 bases from V and 1 base from J, leaving 8 bases between. CDR3 size: 13 residues. Per germline, CDR1 DFQATT and CDR2 SNEGSKA (reference sequence). The CDR3 sequence: CSARPDPNTEAFF. The CDR3 nucleotides are TGCAGTGCTAGACCGGATCCGAACACTGAAGCTTTCTTT.

The table lists this clonotype with many counts. The chain recombines TRBV10-3 with TRBJ2-7, with D uncertain. The germline V and J ends were trimmed by 5 bases and 0 bases, with 8 bases remaining between them. The CDR3 extends over 13 amino acids. In germline, CDR1 is ENHRY, CDR2 SYGVKD. DNA of the CDR3: TGTGCCATCAGTCGACTGGACTCCTACGAGCAGTACTTC. Residues: CAISRLDSYEQYF.

This clonotype was seen ten or more times. Given the absence of the conserved phenylalanine or tryptophan at the CDR3 end, a read error is likely. The DNA is omitted, as the CDR3 cannot be located on it reliably, and the CDR3 follows TCRdb's listing. CDR3 region: CASSLAFGQPSEL. The V and J genes are TRBV5-1 and TRBJ1-2; the table's D call TRBD1 went unverified against the DNA. The CDR3 length equals 13 residues, ends included. Germline lookup yields CDR1 SGHRS and CDR2 YFSETQ.

The V and J genes are TRBV5-1 and TRBJ1-2; no firm D call. Trimming removed 1 base at V and 8 bases at J, with 12 bases between. The CDR3 spans 13 residues. The V gene's germline CDR1 is SGHRS and CDR2 YFSETQ. DNA of the CDR3: TGCGCCAGCAGCTTGCTATCGGGTCAAGGCTACACCTTC. This sequence encodes CASSLLSGQGYTF.

This clonotype has a count of ten or more. The V and J genes are TRBV28 and TRBJ1-5, with D maybe TRBD1 (6 bases). From germline, CDR1 is MDHEN and CDR2 SYDVKM. Trimming removed 4 bases from V and 9 bases from J, with 13 bases in between. The CDR3 sequence is 13 residues long. For the CDR3, the DNA is TGTGCCAGCAGTTCTCAGGGGAGCTCGCCCCAGCATTTT. Protein product: CASSSQGSSPQHF.

The chain employs TRBV7-2 and TRBJ2-5, with TRBD2 matching 8 bases. Germline CDR1 SGHTA, CDR2 FQGNSA. Unmatched junction bases numbered 15, after V lost 2 bases and J lost 4 bases. The CDR3 has 18 amino acids. The CDR3 nucleotides read TGTGCCAGCAGCTTAAGGTGGAGGCGAGCGGGGGAAGGAGAGACCCAGTACTTC. Amino acids: CASSLRWRRAGEGETQYF.

V usage is TRBV20-1 and J usage is TRBJ1-1; 7 positions match TRBD1. Germline CDR1 and CDR2: DFQATT and SNEGSKA (reference sequence). After removal of 3 bases from V and 6 bases from J, the junction contained 16 bases not matched to a gene. This CDR3 has 16 amino acids. The CDR3 is CSARRLGDSRVAEAFF. The CDR3 bases are TGCAGTGCTAGGAGGCTGGGGGACAGTCGGGTCGCTGAAGCTTTCTTT.

Note on this clonotype: One junction end does not reproduce the germline sequence, and a read error may be involved. The chain employs TRBV24-1 and TRBJ1-2; 9 bases are shared with TRBD1. The germline CDR1 and CDR2 sequences are KGHDR and SFDVKD. The CDR3 has 14 amino acids. The CDR3 sequence: CASSPSTGGAGYTF. DNA of the CDR3: TGTGCCAGCAGTCCCTCTACAGGGGGCGCGGGCTACACCTTC.

This clonotype was recorded at least ten times. The V gene is TRBV5-6, the J gene TRBJ2-7; TRBD1 is a possible D gene (5 bases). V shed 0 bases and J shed 0 bases, with 7 bases lying between them. Germline V gene lookup returns CDR1 SGHDT and CDR2 YYEEEE. CDR3 length equals 14 residues. The CDR3 DNA follows: TGTGCCAGCAGCTTGGTCGACAGCTCCTACGAGCAGTACTTC. Its translation is CASSLVDSSYEQYF.

This chain connects TRBV7-9 to TRBJ2-5; D is ambiguous. Germline CDR1 SEHNR, CDR2 FQNEAQ (reference sequence). CDR3 size: 13 residues. Trimming removed 7 bases at V and 4 bases at J, with 13 bases between. CDR3 in DNA: TGTGCCAGCACTCTATCGGTATTAGAGACCCAGTACTTC. It codes for CASTLSVLETQYF.

Note on this clonotype: One junction end disagrees with the germline gene, perhaps due to a read error. The rearrangement links TRBV10-3 to TRBJ1-6, with a tentative D call TRBD1 (5 bases). The CDR3 has 15 amino acids. From germline, CDR1 is ENHRY and CDR2 SYGVKD. CDR3 residues: CASSWSDRANSPLHF. In nucleotides, the CDR3 is TGTGCCAGCAGTTGGAGTGACAGAGCTAATTCACCCCTCCACTTT.

Note on this clonotype: Its ends do not fully match the called genes, so a read error is possible. The CDR3 DNA reads as TGTGCCAGCGGCTTAGCGTGGGGACCGAGCTCCTACAATGATCAGTTCTTC. Protein: CASGLAWGPSSYNDQFF. The chain uses TRBV7-2 and TRBJ2-1, with D perhaps assigned TRBD1 or TRBD2 (5 bases each). The CDR3 spans 17 residues. CDR1 is SGHTA and CDR2 is FQGNSA in the germline V gene.

This clonotype was counted a single time. A much larger clonotype is one base distant, so this may be a read error. The missing conserved phenylalanine or tryptophan at the end of this CDR3 makes a read error likely. The chain carries TRBV27 and TRBJ1-2, with a weak D call TRBD1 (6 bases). Germline loops: CDR1 MNHEY, CDR2 SMNVEV (reference sequence). Deletions cut 2 bases from V and 3 bases from J, with 13 bases between. The CDR3 has 15 residues. Here the CDR3 DNA reads TGTGCCAGCAGTTTACTACAGGGAGCAGACTATGGCTACACCCTC. Encoded protein: CASSLLQGADYGYTL.

The J gene is TRBJ2-3, the V gene TRBV11-2; possibly TRBD2 for D (6 bases). V gave up 3 bases and J gave up 1 base, with 14 bases separating them. Germline V gives CDR1 SGHAT, CDR2 FQNNGV. This CDR3 contains 16 residues. This CDR3 reads CASSFVQKRGTDTQYF. The CDR3 bases are TGTGCCAGCAGCTTCGTCCAGAAGCGGGGCACAGATACGCAGTATTTT.

The chain combines TRBV30 with TRBJ2-5, with D tentatively TRBD1 or TRBD2 (5 bases each). V lost 4 bases to trimming and J lost 3 bases, with 15 bases between them. CDR1 and CDR2 (germline): GTSNPN, SVGIG (reference sequence). The CDR3 is 14 amino acids. CDR3 protein: CAWTGGGGKETQYF. Written as DNA, the CDR3 is TGTGCCTGGACAGGTGGTGGGGGAAAAGAGACCCAGTACTTC.